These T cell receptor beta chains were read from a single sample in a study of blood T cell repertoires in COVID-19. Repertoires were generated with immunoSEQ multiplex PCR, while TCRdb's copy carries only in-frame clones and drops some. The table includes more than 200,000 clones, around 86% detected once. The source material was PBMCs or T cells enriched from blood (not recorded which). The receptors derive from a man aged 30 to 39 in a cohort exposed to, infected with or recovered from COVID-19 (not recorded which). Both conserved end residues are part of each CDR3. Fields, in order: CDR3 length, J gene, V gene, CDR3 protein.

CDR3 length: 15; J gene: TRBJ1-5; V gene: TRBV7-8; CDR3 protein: CASSSGDRGPQPQHF
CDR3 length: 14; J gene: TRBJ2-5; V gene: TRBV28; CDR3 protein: CASSQDGRGLTQYF
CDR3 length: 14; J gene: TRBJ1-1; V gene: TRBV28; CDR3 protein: CASSPKTVNTEAFF
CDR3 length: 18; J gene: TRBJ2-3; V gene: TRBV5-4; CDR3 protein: CASSMGLAGGQSADTQYF
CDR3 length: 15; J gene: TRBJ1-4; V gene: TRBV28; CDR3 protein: CASRDASVGERGLFF
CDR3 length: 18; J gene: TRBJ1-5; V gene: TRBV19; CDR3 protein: CASSKRTGGPESNQPQHF
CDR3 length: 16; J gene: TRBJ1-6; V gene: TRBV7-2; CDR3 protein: CASSLSSRDRGSPLHF
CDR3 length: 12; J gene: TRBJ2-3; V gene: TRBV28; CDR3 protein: CATQEVTDTQYF
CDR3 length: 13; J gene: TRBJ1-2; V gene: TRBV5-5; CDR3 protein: CASSPGQGHGYTF
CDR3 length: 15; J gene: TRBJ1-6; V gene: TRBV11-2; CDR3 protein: CASSLVRGSNSPLHF
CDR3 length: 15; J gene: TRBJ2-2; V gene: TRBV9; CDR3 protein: CASSVTGTGTGELFF